Below, 9 T cell receptor beta chains from the same sample are listed, as sequenced in a study of T cells in Graves' hyperthyroidism and ophthalmopathy. Researchers took RNA transcripts and amplified the TCR beta CDR3 regions from them. When the TCR CDR3 underwent first-round RT-PCR, the HTBI primer set was used. TCRdb reprocessed the multiplex PCR reads with MiXCR, giving one entry per CDR3 protein. The sample records a few hundred thousand distinct CDR3 sequences, 15% to 19% being singletons. The sequencing input was blood. These receptors were obtained from a woman aged 25-40 years with Graves' hyperthyroidism.

This clonotype was counted only a few times. The J gene is TRBJ2-3, the V gene TRBV4-1; D could derive from TRBD1 or TRBD2 (5 bases each). The germline gives CDR1 MGHRA, CDR2 YSYEKL. The CDR3 has 17 residues. Trimming removed 1 base from V and 3 bases from J, with 17 bases in between. In nucleotides, the CDR3 is TGCGCCAGCAGCCAAGTCCCCGGGGCAGGGTGGACAGATACGCAGTATTTT. It specifies CASSQVPGAGWTDTQYF.

This clonotype was observed many times. The CDR3 loop is CAWSGTGNWVSGYTF. The DNA for the CDR3 is TGTGCCTGGAGCGGGACGGGAAACTGGGTCTCTGGCTACACCTTC. The chain joins TRBV30 to TRBJ1-2, with TRBD1 as a possible D gene (5 bases). V was clipped by 3 bases and J by 7 bases, with 21 bases between them. The CDR3 totals 15 residues. Germline assignment: CDR1 GTSNPN and CDR2 SVGIG (reference sequence).

V gene TRBV7-3 combines with J gene TRBJ1-2; no reliable D call. The ends were cut back, 2 bases at V and 3 bases at J, with 7 bases in the middle. The CDR3 consists of 13 residues. From germline, CDR1 is SGHTA and CDR2 FQGTGA. The CDR3 loop reads CASSLFKDYGYTF. The CDR3 region has the DNA TGTGCCAGCAGCTTATTCAAGGACTATGGCTACACCTTC.

This clonotype was recorded at least ten times. V and J are TRBV7-2 and TRBJ2-7; D gene ambiguous. Trimming took off 8 bases at V and 3 bases at J, with 14 bases between the two ends. This CDR3 is 13 amino acids long. Germline V gives CDR1 SGHTA, CDR2 FQGNSA. The CDR3 region is CASGLGRNYEQYF. The CDR3 nucleotides are TGTGCCAGCGGCCTCGGACGCAACTACGAGCAGTACTTC.

Many counts were recorded for this clonotype. The chain is built from TRBV5-1 and TRBJ1-1, with 8 bases matching TRBD1. The CDR3 runs 14 residues. V trimming: 6 bases; J trimming: 4 bases; junction bases outside the gene matches: 8. Germline loops: CDR1 SGHRS, CDR2 YFSETQ. CDR3 sequence (DNA): TGCGCCAGCAACAACGGACAGGGCGGCACTGAAGCTTTCTTT. Amino acids: CASNNGQGGTEAFF.

This clonotype was seen ten or more times. CDR3 amino acids: CASSLAARVLYNEQFF. The DNA of the CDR3 is TGTGCCAGCAGCTTGGCCGCCAGGGTTTTATACAATGAGCAGTTCTTC. The chain combines TRBV7-2 with TRBJ2-1; possibly TRBD1 for D (5 bases). In germline, CDR1 is SGHTA, CDR2 FQGNSA. This CDR3 is built from 16 residues. The germline V and J ends were trimmed by 3 bases and 4 bases, with 16 bases remaining between them.

This clonotype showed up many times. This chain connects TRBV19 to TRBJ1-6, with TRBD1 matching 10 bases. V gave up 7 bases and J gave up 5 bases; unmatched junction bases: 5. The CDR3 is 15 amino acids. Germline assignment: CDR1 LNHDA and CDR2 SQIVND (reference sequence). This chain's CDR3 is CASTWTGGDNSPLHF. Written as DNA, the CDR3 is TGTGCCAGTACCTGGACAGGGGGTGATAATTCACCCCTCCACTTT.

This clonotype was seen ten or more times. The rearrangement links TRBV20-1 to TRBJ2-1, with D unresolved. CDR1 DFQATT and CDR2 SNEGSKA come from the germline V gene (reference sequence). V was cut by 6 bases and J by 5 bases, with 20 bases left in between. The CDR3 loop spans 15 amino acids. DNA for the CDR3: TGCAGTGCCCCGCGGTGGTCTGGGATTCACAATGAGCAGTTCTTC. It yields the protein CSAPRWSGIHNEQFF.

This clonotype occurred a few times. The chain carries TRBV3-1 and TRBJ1-6; the D gene is possibly TRBD1 (5 bases). The germline V gene encodes CDR1 LGHDT and CDR2 YNNKEL (reference sequence). The CDR3 covers 17 residues. The V and J ends lost 2 bases and 8 bases respectively, with 19 bases between them. In DNA, the CDR3 is TGTGCCAGCAGCCAACCTGCGGGGCCCCTCGCGGATTCACCCCTCCACTTT. Translation: CASSQPAGPLADSPLHF.